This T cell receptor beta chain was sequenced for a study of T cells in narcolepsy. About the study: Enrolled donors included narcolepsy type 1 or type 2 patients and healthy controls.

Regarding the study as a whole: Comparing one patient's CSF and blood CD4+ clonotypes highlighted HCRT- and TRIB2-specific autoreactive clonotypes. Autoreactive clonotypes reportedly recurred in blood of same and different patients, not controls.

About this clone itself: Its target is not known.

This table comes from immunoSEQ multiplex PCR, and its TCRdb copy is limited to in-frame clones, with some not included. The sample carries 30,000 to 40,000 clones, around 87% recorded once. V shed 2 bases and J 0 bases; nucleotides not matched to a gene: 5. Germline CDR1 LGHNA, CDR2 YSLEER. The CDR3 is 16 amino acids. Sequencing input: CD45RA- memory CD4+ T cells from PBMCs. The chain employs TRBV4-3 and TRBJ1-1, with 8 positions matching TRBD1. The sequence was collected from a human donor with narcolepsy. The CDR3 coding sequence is TGCGCCAGCAGCCAACTCTCGACAGGGGTGAACACTGAAGCTTTCTTT. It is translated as CASSQLSTGVNTEAFF.